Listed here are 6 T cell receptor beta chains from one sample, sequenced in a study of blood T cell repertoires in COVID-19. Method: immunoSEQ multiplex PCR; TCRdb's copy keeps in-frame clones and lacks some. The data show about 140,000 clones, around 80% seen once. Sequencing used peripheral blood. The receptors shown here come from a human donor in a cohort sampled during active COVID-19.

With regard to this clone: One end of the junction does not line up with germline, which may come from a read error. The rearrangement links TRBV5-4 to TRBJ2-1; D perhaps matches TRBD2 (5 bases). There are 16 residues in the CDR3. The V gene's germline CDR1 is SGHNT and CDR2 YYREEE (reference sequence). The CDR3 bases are TGTGCCGAAAGCCCCGGACTCGAACCCTCCCACAATGAGCAGTTCTTC. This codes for CAESPGLEPSHNEQFF.

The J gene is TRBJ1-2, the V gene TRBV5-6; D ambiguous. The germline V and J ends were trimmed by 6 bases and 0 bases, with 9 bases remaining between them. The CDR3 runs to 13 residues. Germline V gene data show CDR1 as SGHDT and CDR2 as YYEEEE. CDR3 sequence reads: CASNSGTNYGYTF. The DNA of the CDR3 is TGTGCCAGCAATTCCGGTACTAACTATGGCTACACCTTC. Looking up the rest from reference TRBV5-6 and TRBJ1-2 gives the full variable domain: DAGVTQSPTHLIKTRGQQVTLRCSPKSGHDTVSWYQQALGQGPQFIFQYYEEEERQRGNFPDRFSGHQFPNYSSELNVNALLLGDSALYLCASNSGTNYGYTFGSGTRLTVV.

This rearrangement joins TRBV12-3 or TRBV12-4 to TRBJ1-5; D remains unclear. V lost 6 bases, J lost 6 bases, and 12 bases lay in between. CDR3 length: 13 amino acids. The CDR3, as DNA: TGTGCCAGCAGAAAGGGAGAGGGTCAGCCCCAGCATTTT. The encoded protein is CASRKGEGQPQHF.

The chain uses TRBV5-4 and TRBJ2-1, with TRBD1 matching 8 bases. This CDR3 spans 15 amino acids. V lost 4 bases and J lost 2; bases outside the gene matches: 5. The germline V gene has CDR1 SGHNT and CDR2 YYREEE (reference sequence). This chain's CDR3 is CASSPTDRAYNEQFF. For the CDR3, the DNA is TGTGCCAGCAGCCCGACGGACAGGGCCTACAATGAGCAGTTCTTC.

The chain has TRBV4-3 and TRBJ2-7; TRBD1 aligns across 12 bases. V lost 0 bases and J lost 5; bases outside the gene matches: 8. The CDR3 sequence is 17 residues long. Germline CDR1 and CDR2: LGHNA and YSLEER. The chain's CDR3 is CASSQDWGGTGGDEQYF. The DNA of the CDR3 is TGCGCCAGCAGCCAAGATTGGGGTGGGACAGGGGGCGACGAGCAGTACTTC.

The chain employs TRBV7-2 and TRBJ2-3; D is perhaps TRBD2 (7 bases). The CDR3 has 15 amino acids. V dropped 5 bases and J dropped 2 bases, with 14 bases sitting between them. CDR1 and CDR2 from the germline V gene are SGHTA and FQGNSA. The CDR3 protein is CASSRGGDYTDTQYF. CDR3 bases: TGTGCCAGCAGCAGAGGGGGGGATTACACAGATACGCAGTATTTT.